One sample yielded the 5 T cell receptor beta chains listed below, sequenced in a study of blood T cell repertoires in COVID-19. Measured with immunoSEQ multiplex PCR; TCRdb has only the in-frame clones, and not every one. The sample has roughly 170,000 clones; approximately 80% are singletons. The sequencing sample was made of PBMCs or T cells enriched from blood (not recorded which). These receptors came from a man over 45 who had recovered from COVID-19.

The rearrangement links TRBV29-1 to TRBJ2-1; 9 bases match TRBD2. Germline-derived CDR1 and CDR2 are SQVTM and ANQGSEA. Trimming at V came to 0 bases and at J to 8 bases, leaving 5 bases not matched to a gene. The CDR3 spans 14 residues. Here the CDR3 DNA reads TGCAGCGTTGAAGAGCAACTAGCGGGTGATGAGCAGTTCTTC. Translation: CSVEEQLAGDEQFF.

This clone was detected a few times. This sequence joins TRBV5-4 and TRBJ1-2; 8 positions agree with TRBD1. V lost 4 bases to trimming and J lost 3 bases; unmatched junction nucleotides: 5. Germline CDR1 SGHNT, CDR2 YYREEE (reference sequence). This CDR3 has 14 residues. CDR3 nucleotides: TGTGCCAGCAGCCTGGGACAGGAATACTATGGCTACACCTTC. It codes for CASSLGQEYYGYTF.

This rearrangement joins TRBV6-1 to TRBJ1-3; 7 bases are shared with TRBD1. V was clipped by 3 bases and J by 5 bases; unmatched bases: 7. The CDR3 has 15 amino acids. Germline V lookup: CDR1 MNHNS, CDR2 SASEGT. The chain's CDR3 is CASSDRQGVRNTIYF. The CDR3, as DNA: TGTGCCAGCAGTGATAGACAGGGAGTGAGAAACACCATATATTTT.

The J gene is TRBJ2-3, the V gene TRBV5-5; 11 nucleotides line up with TRBD2. V shed 0 bases and J 2 bases; nucleotides not matched to a gene: 5. This CDR3 region has 17 residues. Germline V gives CDR1 SGHKS, CDR2 YYEKEE (reference sequence). For the CDR3, the DNA is TGTGCCAGCAGCTTGGAGGTAGCGGGGGGGTTCACAGATACGCAGTATTTT. Protein product: CASSLEVAGGFTDTQYF. Drawing the rest from reference TRBV5-5 and TRBJ2-3, the complete variable domain is DAGVTQSPTHLIKTRGQQVTLRCSPISGHKSVSWYQQVLGQGPQFIFQYYEKEERGRGNFPDRFSARQFPNYSSELNVNALLLGDSALYLCASSLEVAGGFTDTQYFGPGTRLTVL.

The rearrangement links TRBV19 to TRBJ2-3, with D perhaps TRBD1 (5 bases). V was trimmed by 5 bases and J by 2 bases, leaving 11 bases between them. In germline, CDR1 is LNHDA, CDR2 SQIVND (reference sequence). The CDR3 loop spans 14 amino acids. The CDR3 DNA is TGTGCCAGTAGTTTACAGGTTAACACAGATACGCAGTATTTT. This sequence encodes CASSLQVNTDTQYF.